This TCR beta chain was retrieved from a study of shared clonotypes between healthy human individuals. Study as a whole: There were three CD4 naive, three CD4 memory, two CD8 naive and one CD8 memory plates per donor.

The repertoire was sequenced with immunoSEQ multiplex PCR; TCRdb's copy has only in-frame clones and lacks some. This table has some 800,000 clones, approximately 92% appearing once. Naivety among CD8 cells was defined by CD45RO negativity and positive CCR7 selection, thereby excluding terminally differentiated effector memory CD45RA+ cells. This receptor was identified in a man aged 30 to 39 in good health. Sequencing input: naive CD8+ T cells sorted from blood.

CDR3 DNA: TGTGCCAGCAGTTTCGCAGGTTATCAGCCCCAGCATTTT. Translating gives CASSFAGYQPQHF. V and J are TRBV27 and TRBJ1-5, with unresolved D. The CDR3 is 13 residues long. Germline lookup yields CDR1 MNHEY and CDR2 SMNVEV (reference sequence). The V gene lost 3 bases and the J gene lost 5 bases, with 8 bases spanning the gap.